The entry below describes one T cell receptor beta chain. This sample is part of a study of blood T cell repertoires in COVID-19. Study context: Both acute and convalescent COVID-19 samples were obtained from the United States, Italy and Spain. PBMCs, B-cell-depleted T cells, or T cells were the source of the cDNA or gDNA that made up the material.

Germline-derived CDR1 and CDR2 are MNHEY and SVGAGI. This CDR3 comprises 16 residues. The V gene end was trimmed by 2 bases and the J gene end by 7 bases; junction bases not matched to a gene: 10. Original handling: Nucleated cell counts were estimated from reference gene primer amplification. Sequenced by immunoSEQ multiplex PCR; TCRdb stores in-frame clones only, minus some. The D gene and trimming were derived from the DNA, and the V and J assignments and clone size from that table. The sample has about 280,000 clones; 85% to 90% are singletons. This chain joins TRBV6-5 and TRBJ2-1; 8 positions match TRBD1. The sample comprised peripheral blood. The receptor's source is a man aged 35 to 55 with acute or convalescent COVID-19. For the CDR3, the DNA is TGTGCCAGCAGTTACAGGTGGGCAGGGGGCATGAATGAGCAGTTCTTC. Translation gives CASSYRWAGGMNEQFF.